Shown below are 32 T cell receptor beta chains from a single sample sequenced in a study of blood T cell repertoires in COVID-19. Repertoires were generated with immunoSEQ multiplex PCR, while TCRdb's copy carries only in-frame clones and drops some. The repertoire holds around 81,000 clones, with 85% as singletons. Specimen: peripheral blood. The receptors here all came from a man aged 50 or older with acute or convalescent COVID-19.

This sequence joins TRBV2 and TRBJ1-1, with D possibly TRBD1 on 5 matching bases. The germline V gene has CDR1 SNHLY and CDR2 FYNNEI. The germline V and J ends were trimmed by 4 bases and 11 bases, with 14 bases remaining between them. The CDR3 covers 12 residues. Written as DNA, the CDR3 is TGTGCCAGCAGTGCCATGGAAGGGGCCGCTTTCTTT. Protein product: CASSAMEGAAFF.

This sequence joins TRBV29-1 and TRBJ2-7; 7 bases are a match to TRBD1. CDR1 is SQVTM and CDR2 is ANQGSEA in the germline V gene. The CDR3 totals 15 residues. J lost 5 bases, V lost 1 base, and 11 bases had no gene match. The CDR3 loop reads CSVEGSPQGLNEQYF. CDR3 in DNA: TGCAGCGTTGAAGGCTCGCCACAGGGGCTGAACGAGCAGTACTTC.

The table lists this clone with a few counts. V is TRBV6-4 and J is TRBJ1-2; possibly TRBD1 for D (6 bases). From germline, CDR1 is MRHNA and CDR2 SNTAGT. V lost 3 bases and J lost 4, with 9 bases in between. This CDR3 has 13 residues. CDR3 DNA sequence: TGTGCCAGCAGTGAGGACAGTCTCTATGGCTACACCTTC. Amino acid sequence: CASSEDSLYGYTF.

This clone was recorded once. This CDR3 is CASSLGGLAEETQYF. Written as DNA, the CDR3 is TGTGCCAGCAGCTTGGGCGGACTAGCGGAAGAGACCCAGTACTTC. The chain links TRBV5-4 to TRBJ2-5; 10 positions match TRBD2. Germline CDR1 is SGHNT and CDR2 is YYREEE (reference sequence). CDR3 size: 15 residues. Trimming took 0 bases from V and 3 from J; bases not matched to a gene: 2.

CDR3 DNA sequence: TGTGCCAGCAGCTTGGGGGGCAGGGAAAACACCATATATTTT. Protein: CASSLGGRENTIYF. The gene calls are TRBV5-6 and TRBJ1-3; D is perhaps TRBD1 (5 bases). The CDR3 spans 14 residues. V lost 0 bases and J 6 bases, leaving 10 bases between the germline ends. Germline loops: CDR1 SGHDT, CDR2 YYEEEE.

The genes are TRBV20-1 and TRBJ1-1; 8 bases map to TRBD1. Germline V lookup: CDR1 DFQATT, CDR2 SNEGSKA (reference sequence). The CDR3 is 13 amino acids. V trimming: 3 bases; J trimming: 4 bases; junction bases outside the gene matches: 4. Here the CDR3 reads CSASVTGGTEAFF. Written as DNA, the CDR3 is TGCAGTGCTAGTGTAACAGGGGGCACTGAAGCTTTCTTT.

V usage is TRBV29-1 and J usage is TRBJ2-3; 8 bases line up with TRBD1. The length of the CDR3 is 23 residues. V was pared by 0 bases and J by 0 bases, with 26 bases of the junction left unmatched. CDR1 and CDR2 (germline): SQVTM, ANQGSEA. The CDR3 DNA reads TGCAGCGTTGAAGATACCCACAGGGGGTGGGCGCACCGGTTCACCCTAAGCACAGATACGCAGTATTTT. This translates into CSVEDTHRGWAHRFTLSTDTQYF.

V is TRBV7-2 and J is TRBJ2-1, with D perhaps matching TRBD2 (6 bases). CDR3 length equals 14 residues. Trimming stripped 7 bases from V and 8 bases from J, with 18 bases between. The germline gives CDR1 SGHTA, CDR2 FQGNSA. CDR3 residues: CASTPGGLGDEQFF. CDR3 nucleotide sequence: TGTGCCAGCACTCCCGGGGGACTTGGCGATGAGCAGTTCTTC.

The chain is built from TRBV28 and TRBJ2-7, with 10 bases lining up with TRBD2. Germline values: CDR1 MDHEN, CDR2 SYDVKM. The CDR3 has 13 amino acids. V lost 4 bases, J lost 8 bases, and 5 bases stayed unmatched. The CDR3 sequence is CASSWTSGNKQYF. CDR3 bases: TGTGCCAGCAGTTGGACTAGCGGAAACAAGCAGTACTTC.

Remarks on this clone: Other DNA sequences in this sample translate to the same CDR3. V gene TRBV18 combines with J gene TRBJ1-5; 7 nucleotides line up with TRBD1. V dropped 3 bases and J dropped 5; count of bases not matched to a gene: 7. CDR3 length: 15 amino acids. Germline V gene sequence: CDR1 KGHSH, CDR2 LQKENI. This CDR3 is CASSPRQGADQPQHF. The CDR3 region has the DNA TGTGCCAGCTCACCCAGACAGGGAGCTGATCAGCCCCAGCATTTT.

This chain's CDR3 is CASRSGTGWYEQYF. The CDR3, as DNA: TGTGCCAGCAGATCCGGGACAGGGTGGTACGAGCAGTACTTC. The chain has TRBV28 and TRBJ2-7, with 9 positions matching TRBD1. After removal of 6 bases from V and 4 bases from J, the junction contained 7 bases not matched to a gene. Germline V lookup: CDR1 MDHEN, CDR2 SYDVKM. The CDR3 has 14 amino acids.

V usage is TRBV15 and J usage is TRBJ1-2; 11 positions match TRBD1. CDR1 is LNHNV and CDR2 is YYDKDF in the germline V gene (reference sequence). J lost 6 bases, V lost 1 base, and 10 bases had no gene match. This CDR3 contains 17 residues. CDR3 DNA sequence: TGTGCCACCAGCAGAGTGGGTGTGGACAGGGGGCGAGATGGCTACACCTTC. Residues: CATSRVGVDRGRDGYTF.

V usage is TRBV7-2 and J usage is TRBJ2-1, with D perhaps matching TRBD1 (6 bases). The V gene's germline CDR1 is SGHTA and CDR2 FQGNSA. V lost 0 bases to trimming and J lost 6 bases, with 15 bases between them. The CDR3 has 16 residues. The CDR3 nucleotides read TGTGCCAGCAGCTTAGCGGGGGCGGCAAACTTCAATGAGCAGTTCTTC. Translation gives CASSLAGAANFNEQFF.

V and J are TRBV3-1 (or the pseudogene TRBV3-2) and TRBJ1-1; the match to TRBD1 covers 7 bases. CDR1 LGHDT and CDR2 YNNKEL come from the germline V gene (reference sequence). The CDR3 has 16 amino acids. With V trimmed by 1 base and J by 6 bases, 11 bases remained unmatched. The DNA for the CDR3 is TGTGCCAGCAGCCAAGGACAGGGTTCGGGTTCGGCTGAAGCTTTCTTT. Translating gives CASSQGQGSGSAEAFF.

The chain combines TRBV28 with TRBJ2-3; 11 positions match TRBD2. The CDR3 spans 16 residues. The junction had 6 bases not matched to a gene; V was cut back by 6 bases and J by 1 base. Germline loops: CDR1 MDHEN, CDR2 SYDVKM. The DNA for the CDR3 is TGTGCCAGCAGCGTAGCGGGGGGGCGGGGCACAGATACGCAGTATTTT. The encoded protein is CASSVAGGRGTDTQYF. The full variable domain, in which reference TRBV28 and TRBJ2-3 provide the parts outside the CDR3, is DVKVTQSSRYLVKRTGEKVFLECVQDMDHENMFWYRQDPGLGLRLIYFSYDVKMKEKGDIPEGYSVSREKKERFSLILESASTNQTSMYLCASSVAGGRGTDTQYFGPGTRLTVL.

This clone has more than one count but fewer than ten. This chain links TRBV2 with TRBJ1-2, with 8 bases identical to TRBD1. V shed 8 bases and J 1 base; nucleotides not matched to a gene: 15. The CDR3 consists of 17 residues. Per the germline V gene, CDR1 is SNHLY and CDR2 is FYNNEI. CDR3 sequence reads: CASGTGPLTPVNYGYTF. The DNA for the CDR3 is TGTGCCAGCGGGACAGGACCCCTGACTCCTGTTAACTATGGCTACACCTTC.

The V gene is TRBV11-2, the J gene TRBJ2-1, with 9 bases matching TRBD2. CDR3 length equals 16 residues. V dropped 0 bases and J dropped 6; count of bases not matched to a gene: 6. CDR1 is SGHAT, CDR2 FQNNGV, per germline. The CDR3 bases are TGTGCCAGCAGCTTAGAGGGCGGGAGGGCTCGCAATGAGCAGTTCTTC. Protein: CASSLEGGRARNEQFF.

The chain couples TRBV6-5 to TRBJ1-5; D gene unclear. The germline gives CDR1 MNHEY, CDR2 SVGAGI. CDR3 length equals 15 residues. V was cut by 6 bases and J by 0 bases, with 12 bases left in between. The CDR3 protein is CASSLSGDSNQPQHF. The CDR3 DNA is TGTGCCAGCAGCCTCAGCGGGGATAGCAATCAGCCCCAGCATTTT.

The V gene is TRBV18, the J gene TRBJ1-5; 7 nucleotides align to TRBD1. The CDR3 length is 13 residues. Germline-derived CDR1 and CDR2 are KGHSH and LQKENI. Trimming at V came to 2 bases and at J to 7 bases, leaving 2 bases not matched to a gene. DNA for the CDR3: TGTGCCAGCTCACCAAGAGGGGGCCAGCCCCAGCATTTT. Its protein product is CASSPRGGQPQHF.

This sequence joins TRBV15 and TRBJ2-3, with TRBD2 matching 15 bases. Germline loops: CDR1 LNHNV, CDR2 YYDKDF (reference sequence). The ends lost 5 bases at V and 3 bases at J; junction bases unmatched: 12. The CDR3 extends over 19 amino acids. DNA of the CDR3: TGTGCCACCAGCCGGGAACGGACTAGCGGGAGGGCAGCGACAGATACGCAGTATTTT. Protein: CATSRERTSGRAATDTQYF.

The V call is TRBV11-2, the J call TRBJ2-2; tentative D call: TRBD1 (6 bases). Trimming left V 2 bases short and J 0 bases short, with 7 bases between. The V gene's germline CDR1 is SGHAT and CDR2 FQNNGV. This CDR3 is 15 amino acids long. In DNA form, the CDR3 reads TGTGCCAGCAGCTTACAGGGGACGAACACCGGGGAGCTGTTTTTT. This encodes CASSLQGTNTGELFF. Combining the CDR3 with reference TRBV11-2 and TRBJ2-2 gives the whole variable domain EAGVAQSPRYKIIEKRQSVAFWCNPISGHATLYWYQQILGQGPKLLIQFQNNGVVDDSQLPKDRFSAERLKGVDSTLKIQPAKLEDSAVYLCASSLQGTNTGELFFGEGSRLTVL.

V gene TRBV28 combines with J gene TRBJ1-2; 8 bases map to TRBD1. V lost 5 bases, J lost 0 bases, and 8 bases stayed unmatched. This CDR3 has 16 residues. Per the germline V gene, CDR1 is MDHEN and CDR2 is SYDVKM. CDR3 in DNA: TGTGCCAGCAGTCTCGGACAGGGTCTAGCTAACTATGGCTACACCTTC. As protein: CASSLGQGLANYGYTF.

This clone was observed once. This CDR3 reads CASSPSTGIGYGYTF. CDR3 DNA sequence: TGTGCCAGCAGCCCGTCGACAGGGATAGGCTATGGCTACACCTTC. The genes are TRBV3-1 (or the pseudogene TRBV3-2) and TRBJ1-2; the match to TRBD1 covers 7 bases. Germline V lookup: CDR1 LGHDT, CDR2 YNNKEL (reference sequence). V shed 4 bases and J 4 bases; nucleotides not matched to a gene: 9. The CDR3 spans 15 residues.

The genes are TRBV7-8 and TRBJ2-2, with TRBD2 matching over 7 bases. The germline V gene encodes CDR1 SGHVS and CDR2 FQNEAQ. V lost 4 bases and J lost 8; bases outside the gene matches: 4. CDR3 length: 13 amino acids. The CDR3 DNA follows: TGTGCCAGCAGCTCGAGGGAGGGGGGGGAGCTGTTTTTT. The encoded protein is CASSSREGGELFF. The full variable domain, in which reference TRBV7-8 and TRBJ2-2 provide the parts outside the CDR3, is GAGVSQSPRYKVAKRGQDVALRCDPISGHVSLFWYQQALGQGPEFLTYFQNEAQLDKSGLPSDRFFAERPEGSVSTLKIQRTQQEDSAVYLCASSSREGGELFFGEGSRLTVL.

This clone was recorded a few times. This chain joins TRBV4-1 and TRBJ1-5; D unclear. V was trimmed by 6 bases and J by 4 bases, leaving 10 bases between them. The CDR3 has 13 residues. Germline V lookup: CDR1 MGHRA, CDR2 YSYEKL. For the CDR3, the DNA is TGCGCCAGCAGTTTGGCAGGAAATCAGCCCCAGCATTTT. Its protein product is CASSLAGNQPQHF.

This clone was seen a few times. The gene calls are TRBV7-2 and TRBJ2-1; D is uncertain. Between the trimmed V and J ends, which lost 1 base and 6 bases, there was a span of 13 bases. The CDR3 spans 15 residues. Per germline, CDR1 SGHTA and CDR2 FQGNSA. In DNA, the CDR3 is TGTGCCAGCAGCTTAGGGTGGAACAGTGCCAATGAGCAGTTCTTC. Translating it yields CASSLGWNSANEQFF. Full variable domain (outside the CDR3, taken from reference TRBV7-2 and TRBJ2-1): GAGVSQSPSNKVTEKGKDVELRCDPISGHTALYWYRQSLGQGLEFLIYFQGNSAPDKSGLPSDRFSAERTGGSVSTLTIQRTQQEDSAVYLCASSLGWNSANEQFFGPGTRLTVL.

This clone was recorded once. The rearrangement joins TRBV7-9 to TRBJ2-3; 7 nucleotides match TRBD1. The germline CDR1 and CDR2 sequences are SEHNR and FQNEAQ (reference sequence). V lost 5 bases, J lost 0 bases, and 5 bases stayed unmatched. The CDR3 sequence is 15 residues long. The CDR3 DNA reads as TGTGCCAGCAGCCAAAACAGGGGTAGCACAGATACGCAGTATTTT. Residues: CASSQNRGSTDTQYF.

CDR3 nucleotides: TGTGCCAGCAGCGTCTTAGCGGGAGAGGAAGAGACCCAGTACTTC. Translating gives CASSVLAGEEETQYF. This rearrangement joins TRBV5-6 to TRBJ2-5; 9 bases line up with TRBD2. The germline V gene encodes CDR1 SGHDT and CDR2 YYEEEE. Trimming removed 4 bases from V and 3 bases from J; junction bases left unmatched: 7. The CDR3 has 15 amino acids. The entire variable domain, with the rest obtained from reference TRBV5-6 and TRBJ2-5, is as follows: DAGVTQSPTHLIKTRGQQVTLRCSPKSGHDTVSWYQQALGQGPQFIFQYYEEEERQRGNFPDRFSGHQFPNYSSELNVNALLLGDSALYLCASSVLAGEEETQYFGPGTRLLVL.

The rearrangement uses TRBV6-2 or TRBV6-3 and TRBJ1-5; maybe TRBD1 (5 bases). The CDR3 is 15 residues long. V shed 2 bases and J shed 11 bases, with 19 bases lying between them. The germline CDR1 and CDR2 sequences are MNHEY and SVGEGT. The CDR3 here is CASSYGRGSHKAQHF. The CDR3 DNA reads TGTGCCAGCAGTTACGGACGGGGGTCCCATAAAGCCCAGCATTTT.

This clone was recorded once. The chain recombines TRBV15 with TRBJ2-5; TRBD2 might be the D (5 bases). Germline V lookup: CDR1 LNHNV, CDR2 YYDKDF (reference sequence). The CDR3 consists of 14 residues. V lost 5 bases to trimming and J lost 3 bases, with 13 bases between them. CDR3 bases: TGTGCCACCAGCGAGCGTCGGGGAGAAGAGACCCAGTACTTC. Amino acid sequence: CATSERRGEETQYF.

The sample holds one count of this clone. The V and J genes are TRBV29-1 and TRBJ2-7; 9 bases fit TRBD1. V was clipped by 6 bases and J by 5 bases; unmatched bases: 8. CDR3 length: 13 amino acids. CDR1 and CDR2 (germline): SQVTM, ANQGSEA. The chain's CDR3 is CSVAGQGFDEQYF. CDR3 sequence (DNA): TGCAGCGTGGCAGGACAGGGGTTCGACGAGCAGTACTTC.

V and J are TRBV12-5 and TRBJ1-1; tentatively, D is TRBD1 (6 bases). Trimming left V 1 base short and J 0 bases short, with 6 bases between. CDR3 length: 14 amino acids. The germline V gene has CDR1 LGHNT and CDR2 FRNRAP. CDR3 in DNA: TGTGCTAGTGGTTTGGGGACAGTGAACACTGAAGCTTTCTTT. The encoded protein is CASGLGTVNTEAFF.